This is a list of T cell receptor beta chains from one sample in a study of cytomegalovirus exposure and HLA in healthy donors. TCRdb keeps only in-frame clones here, not all; method: immunoSEQ multiplex PCR. The listing records approximately 190,000 clones. The source material was PBMCs. These receptors came from a young man in good health and CMV-seronegative. The CDR3 runs from the conserved cysteine through the conserved F or W. A D gene is named only where the DNA matches it firmly.

>TRBJ2-3|TRBV5-1|TRBD2
TGCGCCAGCAGCTTGGGGGTTAGCGGGAGTCGAGATACGCAGTATTTT
CASSLGVSGSRDTQYF
>TRBJ2-2|TRBV19|TRBD2
TGTGCCAGTAGTAGAGAACTAGCGGGGGGGGTCGGGGAGCTGTTTTTT
CASSRELAGGVGELFF
>TRBJ2-5|TRBV29-1|TRBD1
TGCAGCGTGGAAACAACAGGGGGCGTTGAGACCCAGTACTTC
CSVETTGGVETQYF
>TRBJ2-6|TRBV2|NA
TGTGCCAGCAGTGAATTCGGAGGGACGGATGGGGCCAACGTCCTGACTTTC
CASSEFGGTDGANVLTF
>TRBJ2-7|TRBV6-5|NA
TGTGCCAGCAGTTACTCGCTTGAGGGATACGAGCAGTACTTC
CASSYSLEGYEQYF
>TRBJ2-2|TRBV29-1|TRBD1
TGCAGCGTCAGCCCGGGGACAGTGGCCACCGGGGAGCTGTTTTTT
CSVSPGTVATGELFF
>TRBJ1-2|TRBV5-1|TRBD1
TGCGCCAGCACCCTGCAGGGGGACAACTATGGCTACACCTTC
CASTLQGDNYGYTF
>TRBJ1-1|TRBV4-2|NA
TGTGCCAGCAGCCAAGATTTGGAGGGGGGGTACACTGAAGCTTTCTTT
CASSQDLEGGYTEAFF
>TRBJ1-2|TRBV4-3|TRBD1
TGCGCCAGCAGCCAAGCAGCAGGGGGCTATGGCTACACCTTC
CASSQAAGGYGYTF
>TRBJ1-2|TRBV2|NA
TGTGCCAGCAGTGGGACACTCGCTAACTATGGCTACACCTTC
CASSGTLANYGYTF
>TRBJ1-2|TRBV6-1|NA
TGTGCCAGCAGTGAAGGGTCGAAAACAGGAGCAGATGGCTACACCTTC
CASSEGSKTGADGYTF
>TRBJ1-5|TRBV7-2|NA
TGTGCCAGCAGCTCAACAGGGACCAATCAGCCCCAGCATTTT
CASSSTGTNQPQHF
>TRBJ1-1|TRBV10-3|TRBD1
TGTGCCACTCAGGACAGGCTGGACACTGAAGCTTTCTTT
CATQDRLDTEAFF
>TRBJ2-7|TRBV7-6|NA
TGTGCCAGCAGCTTAGCGCTGGGGGGTGATACTTTCTCCTACGAGCAGTACTTC
CASSLALGGDTFSYEQYF
>TRBJ1-1|TRBV9|TRBD1
TGTGCCAGCAGGGCTCCCGGGACAGAGAACACTGAAGCTTTCTTT
CASRAPGTENTEAFF